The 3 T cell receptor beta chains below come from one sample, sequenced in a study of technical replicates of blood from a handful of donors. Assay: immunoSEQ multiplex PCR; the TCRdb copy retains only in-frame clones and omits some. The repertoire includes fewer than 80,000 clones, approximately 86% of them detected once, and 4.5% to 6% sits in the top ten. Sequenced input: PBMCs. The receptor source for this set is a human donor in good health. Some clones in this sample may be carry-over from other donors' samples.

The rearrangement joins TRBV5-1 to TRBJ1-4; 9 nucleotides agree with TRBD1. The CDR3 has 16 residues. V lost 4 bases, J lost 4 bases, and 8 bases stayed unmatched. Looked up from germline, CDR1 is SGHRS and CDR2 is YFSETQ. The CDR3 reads CASSPGPGQGNEKLFF. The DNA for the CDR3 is TGCGCCAGCAGCCCGGGGCCGGGACAGGGTAATGAAAAACTGTTTTTT.

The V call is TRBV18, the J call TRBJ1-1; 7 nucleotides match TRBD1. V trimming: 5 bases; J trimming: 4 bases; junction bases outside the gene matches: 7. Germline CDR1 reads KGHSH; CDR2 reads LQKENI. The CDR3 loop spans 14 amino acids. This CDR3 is CASSSEGAGTEAFF. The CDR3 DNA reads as TGTGCCAGCTCATCTGAGGGGGCCGGCACTGAAGCTTTCTTT.

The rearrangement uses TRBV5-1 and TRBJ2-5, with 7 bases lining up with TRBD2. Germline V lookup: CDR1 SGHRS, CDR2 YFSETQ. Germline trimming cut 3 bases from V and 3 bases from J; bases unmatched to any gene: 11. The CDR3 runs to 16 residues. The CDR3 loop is CASSSQILANKETQYF. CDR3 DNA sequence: TGCGCCAGCAGCTCGCAAATACTAGCGAATAAAGAGACCCAGTACTTC.